This TCR beta chain came from a study of blood T cell repertoires in COVID-19. The overall study: Acute and convalescent COVID-19 samples came from the United States, Italy and Spain.

The CDR3 sequence is 14 residues long. After removal of 3 bases from V and 2 bases from J, the junction contained 2 bases not matched to a gene. The germline gives CDR1 LGHNT, CDR2 FRNRAP. Using immunoSEQ multiplex PCR, the repertoire was profiled, and TCRdb retains in-frame clones only, with some absent. The sample lists approximately 250,000 clones, 75% to 85% seen once, with about 2.3% in the top ten. The sequence was collected from a man aged 40-50 years who had recovered from COVID-19. Sample: peripheral blood. The chain carries TRBV12-5 and TRBJ2-7; 9 nucleotides line up with TRBD1. The CDR3 protein is CASGFRQGAYEQYF. Written as DNA, the CDR3 is TGTGCTAGTGGTTTCAGACAGGGGGCCTACGAGCAGTACTTC.